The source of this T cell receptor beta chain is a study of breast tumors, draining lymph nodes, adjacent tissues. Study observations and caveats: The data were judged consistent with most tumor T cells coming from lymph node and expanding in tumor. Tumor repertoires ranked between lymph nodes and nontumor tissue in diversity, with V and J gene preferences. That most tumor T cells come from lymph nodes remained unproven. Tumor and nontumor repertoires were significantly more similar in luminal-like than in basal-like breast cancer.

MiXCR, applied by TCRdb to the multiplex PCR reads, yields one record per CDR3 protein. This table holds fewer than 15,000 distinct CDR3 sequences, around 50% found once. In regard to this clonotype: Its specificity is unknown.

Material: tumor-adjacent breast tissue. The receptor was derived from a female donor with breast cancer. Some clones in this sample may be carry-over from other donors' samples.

CDR3 bases: TGTGCCATCAGTGAGTCGGGGCAACTAAACTATGGCTACACCTTC. Translating gives CAISESGQLNYGYTF. The chain joins TRBV10-3 to TRBJ1-2; maybe TRBD1 (5 bases). Germline assignment: CDR1 ENHRY and CDR2 SYGVKD. The CDR3 has 15 amino acids. Trimming shortened V by 0 bases and J by 2 bases, and 10 bases separated the two germline ends.